Listed below are T cell receptor beta chains from one sample, sequenced in a study of blood T cells in healthy people across ages. One entry per CDR3 protein results from TCRdb running MiXCR on the 5' RACE reads. The sample shows 1.2 million to 1.5 million distinct CDR3 sequences, 55% to 75% of them seen only once. Source material: blood. The receptor set was obtained from a man in his late teens or twenties in good health. CDR3s include the opening cysteine and the closing phenylalanine or tryptophan. D genes are given only for firm matches. For some rows the clone size is stated as once, few or many, or as a class when expanded; others skip it.

V: TRBV2
D: TRBD2
J: TRBJ2-5
size: once
DNA: TGTGCCAGCTTTAGGGCTAGCGGGGATGAGACCCAGTACTTC
CDR3: CASFRASGDETQYF

V: TRBV5-1
D: NA
J: TRBJ2-7
size: NA
DNA: TGCGCCAGTGCCAAGACTAAAAGTGGGAATGAGCAGTACTTC
CDR3: CASAKTKSGNEQYF

V: TRBV7-9
D: TRBD1
J: TRBJ2-1
size: few
DNA: TGTGCCAGCAGCCCCAGGGACAGGGACGAGCAGTTCTTC
CDR3: CASSPRDRDEQFF

V: TRBV18
D: NA
J: TRBJ2-7
size: NA
DNA: TGTGCCACCACGACAGATACCTACGAGCAGTACTTC
CDR3: CATTTDTYEQYF

V: TRBV7-2
D: NA
J: TRBJ2-1
size: few
DNA: TGTGCCAGCAGCTTGACAGCGGATTACGGCAATGAGCAGTTCTTC
CDR3: CASSLTADYGNEQFF

V: TRBV12-3/TRBV12-4
D: NA
J: TRBJ2-6
size: NA
DNA: TGTGCCAGCAGCCCCAGGAGGTCTGGGGCCAACGTCCTGACTTTC
CDR3: CASSPRRSGANVLTF

V: TRBV4-2
D: NA
J: TRBJ2-1
size: NA
DNA: TGTGCCAGCAGCCAACGGGAATCGGGCGAGCAGTTCTTC
CDR3: CASSQRESGEQFF

V: TRBV2
D: NA
J: TRBJ1-5
size: NA
DNA: TGTGCCAGCGGTGCAAGTGGCGATCAGCCCCAGCATTTT
CDR3: CASGASGDQPQHF

V: TRBV20-1
D: TRBD1
J: TRBJ1-4
size: NA
DNA: TGCAGTGCTATGGAGGGACAGCTTAATGAAAAACTGTTTTTT
CDR3: CSAMEGQLNEKLFF

V: TRBV28
D: NA
J: TRBJ1-2
size: NA
DNA: TGTGCCAGCAGTCCTACCGGGACGACCAATGGCTACACCTTC
CDR3: CASSPTGTTNGYTF

V: TRBV10-3
D: NA
J: TRBJ1-6
size: NA
DNA: TGTGCCGCAAAAGGGTCTTGGGATAATTCACCCCTCCACTTT
CDR3: CAAKGSWDNSPLHF

V: TRBV29-1
D: TRBD1
J: TRBJ2-5
size: NA
DNA: TGCAGCGTTTACCCCGGGACAGGGGAGGGAGAGACCCAGTACTTC
CDR3: CSVYPGTGEGETQYF

V: TRBV3-1
D: TRBD2
J: TRBJ2-7
size: NA
DNA: TGTGCCAGCAGCCAAGGAAGTGGACTAGCGGGTCTCTACGAGCAGTACTTC
CDR3: CASSQGSGLAGLYEQYF

V: TRBV25-1
D: TRBD1
J: TRBJ1-1
size: few
DNA: TGTGCCAGCAGTGCAGGACAGGGATGGAGCACTGAAGCTTTCTTT
CDR3: CASSAGQGWSTEAFF

V: TRBV3-1
D: TRBD2
J: TRBJ2-7
size: NA
DNA: TGTGCCAGCAGCGGCTTAGCGGGAGGTGGTAATCACGAGCAGTACTTC
CDR3: CASSGLAGGGNHEQYF

V: TRBV10-1
D: NA
J: TRBJ1-2
size: NA
DNA: TGCGCCAGCAGTGAGGCAGGGGAAGGCTACACCTTC
CDR3: CASSEAGEGYTF

V: TRBV2
D: NA
J: TRBJ2-1
size: NA
DNA: TGTGCCAGCAGTTCGGGGGACTTTTTGTACAATGAGCAGTTCTTC
CDR3: CASSSGDFLYNEQFF

V: TRBV24-1
D: NA
J: TRBJ1-5
size: NA
DNA: TGTGCCACCAGTGACTACAGGGTCGATCAGCCCCAGCATTTT
CDR3: CATSDYRVDQPQHF

V: TRBV9
D: NA
J: TRBJ2-3
size: few
DNA: TGTGCCAGCAGCGTAGCCGACTACAGCACAGATACGCAGTATTTT
CDR3: CASSVADYSTDTQYF

V: TRBV12-3/TRBV12-4
D: TRBD1
J: TRBJ2-3
size: NA
DNA: TGTGCCAGCAGTCGAGGACAGGCCACCTTTACAGATACGCAGTATTTT
CDR3: CASSRGQATFTDTQYF

V: TRBV5-1
D: TRBD1
J: TRBJ1-6
size: few
DNA: TGCGCCAGCAGCTTGGATTTGCGCGGGACAGGAAATTCACCCCTCCACTTT
CDR3: CASSLDLRGTGNSPLHF

V: TRBV4-1
D: TRBD1
J: TRBJ1-2
size: NA
DNA: TGCGCCAGCAGCCAAAGTGGGACAGACCCCGACTCGGGTGGCTACACCTTC
CDR3: CASSQSGTDPDSGGYTF

V: TRBV6-1
D: TRBD1
J: TRBJ1-4
size: once
DNA: TGTGCCAGCAGATCGACAACCTACGGACAGGCCTATGGGGGTGAGGAAAAACTGTTTTTT
CDR3: CASRSTTYGQAYGGEEKLFF

V: TRBV5-1
D: NA
J: TRBJ1-2
size: NA
DNA: TGCGCCAGCAGCTTCCCGGATATTAACTATGGCTACACCTTC
CDR3: CASSFPDINYGYTF

V: TRBV4-1
D: NA
J: TRBJ1-5
size: NA
DNA: TGTGCCAGCAGCCAAGTGGAATACCAGCCCCAGCATTTT
CDR3: CASSQVEYQPQHF

V: TRBV3-1
D: TRBD1
J: TRBJ2-4
size: NA
DNA: TGTGCCAGCAGCCAACTAAGGGACAGCCTGCCCCTTATAGCCAAAAACATTCAGTACTTC
CDR3: CASSQLRDSLPLIAKNIQYF

V: TRBV20-1
D: TRBD2
J: TRBJ2-1
size: NA
DNA: TGCAGTGCTAGAGATCCCAGCGGGGACTACAATGAGCAGTTCTTC
CDR3: CSARDPSGDYNEQFF

V: TRBV4-1
D: NA
J: TRBJ2-7
size: NA
DNA: TGCGCCAGCAGCCAAGAAGCCAAGGGACGAGCGGCATCCTACGAGCAGTACTTC
CDR3: CASSQEAKGRAASYEQYF

V: TRBV11-2
D: NA
J: TRBJ1-1
size: NA
DNA: TGTGCCAGCAACCCGTGGGGGGGCGAGGTGACCACTGAAGCTTTCTTT
CDR3: CASNPWGGEVTTEAFF

V: TRBV3-1
D: NA
J: TRBJ2-1
size: NA
DNA: TGTGCCAGCAGCCAAGATAGTATGGTCCGCAATGAGCAGTTCTTC
CDR3: CASSQDSMVRNEQFF

V: TRBV27
D: TRBD1
J: TRBJ1-1
size: NA
DNA: TGTGCCAGCAAGTGGGACAGCTCGAGGAGGAACACTGAAGCTTTCTTT
CDR3: CASKWDSSRRNTEAFF

V: TRBV4-1
D: TRBD2
J: TRBJ2-7
size: many
DNA: TGCGCCAGCAGCCAAGGGCTAGCGGGACCCTACGAGCAGTACTTC
CDR3: CASSQGLAGPYEQYF

V: TRBV7-9
D: TRBD1
J: TRBJ2-7
size: NA
DNA: TGTGCCAGCAGACCACAGGGGCCAGGCGAGCAGTACTTC
CDR3: CASRPQGPGEQYF

V: TRBV12-3/TRBV12-4
D: TRBD2
J: TRBJ2-1
size: NA
DNA: TGTGCCAGCAGACCAGGTTGGACTAGCGGAGCCAATGAGCAGTTCTTC
CDR3: CASRPGWTSGANEQFF

V: TRBV12-5
D: TRBD1
J: TRBJ2-1
size: NA
DNA: TGTGCTAGTGGTTGGGACAGGGAGCAGTTCTTC
CDR3: CASGWDREQFF

V: TRBV4-1
D: TRBD1
J: TRBJ2-5
size: few
DNA: TGCGCCAGCAGCCGGGGACAGGGTACGGGAGAGACCCAGTACTTC
CDR3: CASSRGQGTGETQYF

V: TRBV10-2
D: TRBD2
J: TRBJ2-7
size: once
DNA: TGCGCCAGCAGTGAAGGCGGGGGTGCTCCCTACGAGCAGTACTTC
CDR3: CASSEGGGAPYEQYF

V: TRBV20-1
D: NA
J: TRBJ2-1
size: few
DNA: TGCAGTGCGTTAAACCCCCCCGAGCAGTTCTTC
CDR3: CSALNPPEQFF

V: TRBV6-4
D: TRBD2
J: TRBJ2-3
size: once
DNA: TGTGCCAGCAGCCCTAGAGCGGGGGGGCCTTTAGATACGCAGTATTTT
CDR3: CASSPRAGGPLDTQYF

V: TRBV5-1
D: TRBD2
J: TRBJ2-7
size: NA
DNA: TGTGCCAGCAGTTGGACTAGCGCGAGTTACGAGCAGTACTTC
CDR3: CASSWTSASYEQYF

V: TRBV7-6
D: NA
J: TRBJ2-7
size: NA
DNA: TGTGCCAGCAGCTCCCGGCCTCTATACGAGCAGTACTTC
CDR3: CASSSRPLYEQYF

V: TRBV4-1
D: NA
J: TRBJ1-2
size: NA
DNA: TGCGCCAGCAGCCAAGTTCCCAGGGTAGACTATGGCTACACCTTC
CDR3: CASSQVPRVDYGYTF

V: TRBV7-9
D: TRBD1
J: TRBJ1-2
size: NA
DNA: TGTGCCAGCAGCCCAAATTCCGGGACAGGGTGGAATGGCTACACCTTC
CDR3: CASSPNSGTGWNGYTF

V: TRBV20-1
D: TRBD2
J: TRBJ2-3
size: NA
DNA: TGCAGTGCTGGGCTAACTAGCGGGGGTTCAGATACGCAGTATTTT
CDR3: CSAGLTSGGSDTQYF

V: TRBV29-1
D: NA
J: TRBJ2-5
size: NA
DNA: TGCAGCGTCAGGGACGGTGAAGAGACCCAGTACTTC
CDR3: CSVRDGEETQYF

V: TRBV11-2
D: TRBD1
J: TRBJ1-2
size: once
DNA: TGTGCCAGCAGCGCCAACCCGGGACAGGGCTATGGCTACACCTTC
CDR3: CASSANPGQGYGYTF

V: TRBV4-2
D: NA
J: TRBJ2-2
size: NA
DNA: TGTGCCAGCAGCCAAGGTCCAGGGGGGAGGTCCACCGGGGAGCTGTTTTTT
CDR3: CASSQGPGGRSTGELFF

V: TRBV5-1
D: NA
J: TRBJ1-1
size: many
DNA: TGCGCCAGCAGCCCACTTGGGAACACTGAAGCTTTCTTT
CDR3: CASSPLGNTEAFF

V: TRBV9
D: TRBD1
J: TRBJ2-2
size: NA
DNA: TGTGCCAGCACCAGGGACAGGACAAGCGGGGAGCTGTTTTTT
CDR3: CASTRDRTSGELFF

V: TRBV20-1
D: TRBD2
J: TRBJ2-7
size: few
DNA: TGCAGTGCCAGGGACCTAGCGGGAGTCCACTACGAGCAGTACTTC
CDR3: CSARDLAGVHYEQYF

V: TRBV29-1
D: TRBD1
J: TRBJ2-1
size: few
DNA: TGCAGCCTTTCCGGGACAGCCTCCTACAATGAGCAGTTCTTC
CDR3: CSLSGTASYNEQFF

V: TRBV3-1
D: NA
J: TRBJ2-7
size: NA
DNA: TGTGCCAGCAGCCAAGCCAACAACGAGCAGTACTTC
CDR3: CASSQANNEQYF

V: TRBV20-1
D: TRBD1
J: TRBJ1-5
size: NA
DNA: TGCAGTGCTAGAGATTCGGGGACAGAAATTGATAGCAATCAGCCCCAGCATTTT
CDR3: CSARDSGTEIDSNQPQHF

V: TRBV6-2/TRBV6-3
D: NA
J: TRBJ2-3
size: NA
DNA: TGTGCCAGCAGTTACGGCGACAGGCTGGCGTATTTT
CDR3: CASSYGDRLAYF

V: TRBV27
D: TRBD1
J: TRBJ2-5
size: few
DNA: TGTGCCAGCAGTTTAGAGAGGGACAGGGGTAAAGAGACCCAGTACTTC
CDR3: CASSLERDRGKETQYF